This T cell receptor (beta chain) comes out of a study of Graves' ophthalmopathy and Graves' hyperthyroidism. Regarding the study as a whole: Most expanded clonotypes in thyroid above 0.001 frequency also showed up in blood.

Amplification of TCR beta CDR3 regions used RNA transcripts. The first round was an RT-PCR with HTBI primers, and the second round was a multiplex PCR. TCRdb re-called the multiplex PCR reads with MiXCR, one entry per CDR3 protein. The table has hundreds of thousands of distinct CDR3 sequences, under 25% seen once; the top ten hold more than 2.5%. Other autoimmune disease, uncontrolled infection, pregnancy and lactation led to exclusion. Germline values: CDR1 SGHRS, CDR2 YFSETQ. There are 15 residues in the CDR3. Trimming shortened V by 3 bases and J by 6 bases, and 13 bases separated the two germline ends. This clonotype appeared many times. The antigen is not known.

Sequenced material: peripheral blood. The sequence came from a woman aged 18-29 years with stable Graves' hyperthyroidism. The chain carries TRBV5-1 and TRBJ1-6; TRBD1 is a possible D gene (5 bases). The CDR3 DNA sequence: TGCGCCAGCAGCTCAAGCGGGGGGGGTAATTCACCCCTCCACTTT. Translation: CASSSSGGGNSPLHF.